This T cell receptor (beta chain) comes out of a study of T cell repertoires in cytomegalovirus infection. Regarding the study as a whole: In two of eight donors, the top clonotype was HLA-C-restricted CMV-specific.

One entry per CDR3 protein results from TCRdb running MiXCR on the reads. The profile shows about 230,000 distinct CDR3 sequences, roughly 23% of them singletons. About this clonotype itself: The antigen is undetermined.

Germline-derived CDR1 and CDR2 are SQVTM and ANQGSEA. The CDR3 has 12 amino acids. V lost 8 bases, J lost 5 bases, and 15 bases lay in between. This TCR was sampled from a human donor in good health (CMV status not recorded). Some clones in this sample may be carry-over from other donors' samples. The rearrangement joins TRBV29-1 to TRBJ1-1; D is unclear. The sample comprised CD8+ T cells from PBMCs. The CDR3 DNA is TGCAGCTCGAGAGGTGGTGGAACTGAAGCTTTCTTT. Protein: CSSRGGGTEAFF. The full variable domain, completed using reference TRBV29-1 and TRBJ1-1, is SAVISQKPSRDICQRGTSLTIQCQVDSQVTMMFWYRQQPGQSLTLIATANQGSEATYESGFVIDKFPISRPNLTFSTLTVSNMSPEDSSIYLCSSRGGGTEAFFGQGTRLTVV.